The 8 T cell receptor beta chains below all came from one sample that was sequenced in a study of early T cells in non-severe SARS-CoV-2 infection. Each CDR3 protein gets one entry after TCRdb re-called the 5' RACE reads with MiXCR. Of more than 55,000 distinct CDR3 sequences in the sample, about 8.9% were seen once. Sequenced: whole blood. These receptors came from an adult who was a healthcare worker with PCR-confirmed SARS-CoV-2 infection or an uninfected control (not recorded which).

The sample holds a few counts of this clonotype. The chain carries TRBV28 and TRBJ2-5; 12 nucleotides agree with TRBD1. The CDR3 is 18 residues long. Germline assignment: CDR1 MDHEN and CDR2 SYDVKM. Trimming cost V 2 bases and J 3 bases; bases outside gene matches: 10. Here the CDR3 reads CASSLARPGQGAKETQYF. The CDR3 bases are TGTGCCAGCAGTTTAGCCCGGCCGGGACAGGGGGCTAAAGAGACCCAGTACTTC.

This clonotype was seen many times. The rearrangement joins TRBV28 to TRBJ2-3, with no clear D. The germline V gene has CDR1 MDHEN and CDR2 SYDVKM. Trimming pared 7 bases from V and 6 bases from J, leaving 8 bases between. The CDR3 loop spans 11 amino acids. The CDR3 DNA sequence: TGTGCCAGCACATCCGCGGATACGCAGTATTTT. Encoded protein: CASTSADTQYF.

This clonotype was seen only a few times. The chain recombines TRBV28 with TRBJ2-7, with TRBD2 as a possible D gene (6 bases). Trimming shortened V by 4 bases and J by 9 bases, and 10 bases separated the two germline ends. The germline V gene encodes CDR1 MDHEN and CDR2 SYDVKM. CDR3 length: 11 amino acids. The chain's CDR3 is CASSSTRAQYF. The CDR3 DNA reads as TGTGCCAGCAGTTCGACTAGGGCGCAGTACTTC.

This clonotype occurred many times. The genes are TRBV7-3 and TRBJ2-3, with TRBD2 identical over 9 bases. This CDR3 contains 14 residues. V shed 8 bases, J shed 0 bases, and the junction held 3 bases outside the gene matches. CDR1 and CDR2 (germline): SGHTA, FQGTGA. The DNA of the CDR3 is TGTGCCAGCGCGACTAGCGGAAGCACAGATACGCAGTATTTT. It encodes CASATSGSTDTQYF.

Many counts were recorded for this clonotype. This sequence joins TRBV29-1 and TRBJ1-1, with D possibly matching TRBD1 (6 bases). Germline CDR1 SQVTM, CDR2 ANQGSEA. Trimming shortened V by 8 bases and J by 5 bases, and 12 bases separated the two germline ends. This CDR3 spans 11 amino acids. This chain's CDR3 is CSLDSGTEAFF. The CDR3 region has the DNA TGCAGCTTGGACAGCGGGACTGAAGCTTTCTTT.

This clonotype has ten or more counts. V and J are TRBV2 and TRBJ1-5, with 7 bases that match TRBD1. This CDR3 spans 15 amino acids. The junction had 14 bases not matched to a gene; V was cut back by 7 bases and J by 8 bases. Germline CDR1 reads SNHLY; CDR2 reads FYNNEI. The CDR3 nucleotides are TGTGCCAGCAAGGGCGGAGGGGGCGAATTCAAGCCCCAGCATTTT. Amino acids: CASKGGGGEFKPQHF.

V and J are TRBV7-2 and TRBJ2-7, with TRBD2 matching over 14 bases. This CDR3 comprises 19 residues. Trimming at V came to 5 bases and at J to 3 bases, leaving 15 bases not matched to a gene. Germline CDR1 is SGHTA and CDR2 is FQGNSA. CDR3 protein: CASSPPPGLAGVGGYEQYF. In nucleotides, the CDR3 is TGTGCCAGCAGCCCTCCACCGGGACTAGCGGGAGTAGGCGGCTACGAGCAGTACTTC. The whole variable domain, filled in from reference TRBV7-2 and TRBJ2-7, reads GAGVSQSPSNKVTEKGKDVELRCDPISGHTALYWYRQSLGQGLEFLIYFQGNSAPDKSGLPSDRFSAERTGGSVSTLTIQRTQQEDSAVYLCASSPPPGLAGVGGYEQYFGPGTRLTVT.

This chain uses TRBV5-1 with TRBJ1-1; perhaps TRBD1 as D (5 bases). The V gene's germline CDR1 is SGHRS and CDR2 YFSETQ. The V gene lost 0 bases and the J gene lost 3 bases, with 15 bases spanning the gap. The CDR3 has 16 amino acids. In nucleotides, the CDR3 is TGCGCCAGCAGCTTGGCCCCAGGGTTGGGCGACACTGAAGCTTTCTTT. Translated, it gives CASSLAPGLGDTEAFF. The full variable domain, in which reference TRBV5-1 and TRBJ1-1 provide the parts outside the CDR3, is KAGVTQTPRYLIKTRGQQVTLSCSPISGHRSVSWYQQTPGQGLQFLFEYFSETQRNKGNFPGRFSGRQFSNSRSEMNVSTLELGDSALYLCASSLAPGLGDTEAFFGQGTRLTVV.